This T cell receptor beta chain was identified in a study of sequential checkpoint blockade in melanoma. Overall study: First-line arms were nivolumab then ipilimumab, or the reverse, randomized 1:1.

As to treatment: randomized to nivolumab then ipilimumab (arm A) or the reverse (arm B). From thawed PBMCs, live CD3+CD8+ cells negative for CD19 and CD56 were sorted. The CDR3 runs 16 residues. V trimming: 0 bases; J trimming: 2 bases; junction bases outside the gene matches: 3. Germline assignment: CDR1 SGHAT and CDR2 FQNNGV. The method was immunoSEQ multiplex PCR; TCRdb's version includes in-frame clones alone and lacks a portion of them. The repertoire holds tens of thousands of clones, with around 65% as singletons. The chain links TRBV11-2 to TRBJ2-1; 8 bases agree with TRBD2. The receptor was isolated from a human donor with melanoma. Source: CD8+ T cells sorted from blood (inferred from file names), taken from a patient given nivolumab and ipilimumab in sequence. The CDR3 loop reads CASSLDRGGPYNEQFF. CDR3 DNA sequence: TGTGCCAGCAGCTTAGATCGGGGGGGACCCTACAATGAGCAGTTCTTC.